Shown below are 26 T cell receptor beta chains from a single sample sequenced in a study of T cells in Graves' hyperthyroidism and ophthalmopathy. Amplified TCR beta CDR3 regions came from RNA transcripts. First-round RT-PCR targeting the TCR CDR3 was performed with the HTBI primer set. TCRdb fed the multiplex PCR reads into MiXCR, producing one record per CDR3 protein. This sample yields more than 500,000 distinct CDR3 sequences, of which approximately 14% are seen a single time; around 4% belongs to the top ten. Sequenced: blood. The origin of the receptors is a woman in her forties with Graves' ophthalmopathy.

In its sample, this clonotype was seen many times. This chain connects TRBV20-1 to TRBJ2-5; the match to TRBD2 covers 8 bases. This CDR3 is built from 16 residues. V dropped 6 bases and J dropped 2; count of bases not matched to a gene: 14. CDR1 and CDR2 (germline): DFQATT, SNEGSKA (reference sequence). The DNA of the CDR3 is TGCAGTGCCCAAGGGGGAGCCGGGAGGGGGCAAGAGACCCAGTACTTC. It is translated as CSAQGGAGRGQETQYF.

This clonotype was observed at least ten times. The genes are TRBV6-4 and TRBJ1-5; possible D gene TRBD1, 5 bases. Germline values: CDR1 MRHNA, CDR2 SNTAGT. The V and J ends lost 3 bases and 0 bases respectively, with 6 bases between them. This CDR3 is 14 amino acids long. The CDR3 region is CASSEDTSNQPQHF. The DNA of the CDR3 is TGTGCCAGCAGTGAGGACACTAGCAATCAGCCCCAGCATTTT.

This clonotype was seen ten or more times. The chain carries TRBV11-2 and TRBJ2-2, with D possibly matching TRBD1 (5 bases). The V and J ends lost 11 bases and 1 base respectively, with 8 bases between them. Germline loops: CDR1 SGHAT, CDR2 FQNNGV. The CDR3 loop spans 12 amino acids. In DNA, the CDR3 is TGTGCCGGCGGACAGAACACCGGGGAGCTGTTTTTT. Translation gives CAGGQNTGELFF.

This clonotype has at least ten counts. V and J are TRBV6-5 and TRBJ1-1; TRBD1 aligns across 7 bases. This CDR3 spans 14 amino acids. Germline CDR1 MNHEY, CDR2 SVGAGI. V was pared by 5 bases and J by 4 bases, with 7 bases of the junction left unmatched. In nucleotides, the CDR3 is TGTGCCAGCAGTAGCCGGGCAGGGGGCACTGAAGCTTTCTTT. Its protein is CASSSRAGGTEAFF.

The table lists this clonotype with many counts. V is TRBV12-3 or TRBV12-4 and J is TRBJ1-3, with no clear D. V was trimmed by 5 bases and J by 0 bases, leaving 20 bases between them. This CDR3 has 18 residues. The chain's CDR3 is CASSGYSPGGYSGNTIYF. In nucleotides, the CDR3 is TGTGCCAGCAGTGGATACTCGCCCGGCGGCTACTCTGGAAACACCATATATTTT.

This clonotype was seen repeatedly, ten times or more. The chain recombines TRBV20-1 with TRBJ2-7; possibly TRBD2 for D (5 bases). CDR3 length: 13 amino acids. V dropped 0 bases and J dropped 3 bases, with 9 bases sitting between them. Per germline, CDR1 DFQATT and CDR2 SNEGSKA (reference sequence). The DNA for the CDR3 is TGCAGTGCTAGAGAGGAAAGCGGCTACGAGCAGTACTTC. Its protein product is CSAREESGYEQYF.

The table lists this clonotype with many counts. This chain links TRBV27 with TRBJ1-2, with 7 bases that match TRBD1. Germline V CDR1 and CDR2: MNHEY, SMNVEV (reference sequence). V lost 2 bases, J lost 5 bases, and 17 bases stayed unmatched. The CDR3 is 18 residues long. The CDR3 reads CASSLRWDSTLGGYGYTF. The CDR3 region has the DNA TGTGCCAGCAGTTTAAGGTGGGACAGCACCCTCGGCGGGTATGGCTACACCTTC.

Many counts were recorded for this clonotype. J is TRBJ1-6 and V is TRBV20-1; D possibly corresponds to TRBD1 (5 bases). V gave up 0 bases and J gave up 7 bases, with 16 bases separating them. In germline, CDR1 is DFQATT, CDR2 SNEGSKA (reference sequence). The length of the CDR3 is 16 residues. CDR3 in amino acids: CSARDPGGGTNSPLHF. In nucleotides, the CDR3 is TGCAGTGCTAGAGATCCGGGGGGGGGTACGAATTCACCCCTCCACTTT.

This clonotype was detected a few times. This CDR3 reads CASSLAPAAEAFF. In DNA, the CDR3 is TGTGCCAGCAGTTTAGCCCCAGCGGCTGAAGCTTTCTTT. This chain joins TRBV28 and TRBJ1-1; D remains ambiguous. V lost 2 bases and J lost 6, with 10 bases in between. Germline values: CDR1 MDHEN, CDR2 SYDVKM. This CDR3 spans 13 amino acids.

This clonotype was counted ten times or more. V is TRBV12-3 or TRBV12-4 and J is TRBJ2-7; D may be TRBD2 (6 bases). The CDR3 extends over 13 amino acids. Between the trimmed V and J ends, which lost 3 bases and 6 bases, there was a span of 12 bases. Written as DNA, the CDR3 is TGTGCCAGCAGTTTGTCCAGTAGCGGCGAGCAGTACTTC. It yields the protein CASSLSSSGEQYF.

This clonotype has at least ten counts. The chain joins TRBV2 to TRBJ2-4; D may be TRBD2 (6 bases). Germline CDR1 is SNHLY and CDR2 is FYNNEI. The CDR3 is 15 amino acids. The V end was cut by 1 base, the J end by 0 bases, with 7 bases between. The chain's CDR3 is CASSEEGLAKNIQYF. The CDR3 DNA follows: TGTGCCAGCAGTGAAGAGGGACTAGCCAAAAACATTCAGTACTTC.

V is TRBV6-5 and J is TRBJ1-2, with 12 positions matching TRBD1. Germline CDR1 is MNHEY and CDR2 is SVGAGI. The CDR3 contains 15 residues. V trimming: 3 bases; J trimming: 7 bases; junction bases outside the gene matches: 6. CDR3 sequence: CASSYWDRGRGGYTF. CDR3 DNA: TGTGCCAGCAGTTATTGGGACAGGGGGCGAGGTGGCTACACCTTC.

There are a few counts of this clonotype. The chain employs TRBV2 and TRBJ2-7; 7 nucleotides align to TRBD2. The CDR3 extends over 14 amino acids. V lost 8 bases, J lost 5 bases, and 12 bases stayed unmatched. CDR1 and CDR2 from the germline V gene are SNHLY and FYNNEI. The CDR3 reads CASRLEGGPNEQYF. As DNA, the CDR3 is TGTGCCAGCCGACTTGAGGGAGGGCCGAACGAGCAGTACTTC.

This clonotype was picked up many times. V gene TRBV6-5 combines with J gene TRBJ2-7, with TRBD1 matching 7 bases. CDR1 and CDR2 from the germline V gene are MNHEY and SVGAGI. The CDR3 contains 15 residues. V gave up 3 bases and J gave up 1 base; unmatched junction bases: 6. CDR3 sequence reads: CASSYFQQGSYEQYF. In nucleotides, the CDR3 is TGTGCCAGCAGTTATTTCCAACAGGGGTCCTACGAGCAGTACTTC.

This clonotype was observed many times. This sequence joins TRBV20-1 and TRBJ2-5, with a possible D match to TRBD1 (6 bases). CDR1 is DFQATT, CDR2 SNEGSKA, per germline (reference sequence). V was clipped by 0 bases and J by 9 bases, with 17 bases between them. The CDR3 loop spans 14 amino acids. Here the CDR3 reads CSARDTARAGAQYF. The DNA of the CDR3 is TGCAGTGCTAGAGATACCGCTCGGGCAGGGGCCCAGTACTTC.

This clonotype was picked up many times. This chain uses TRBV11-1 with TRBJ2-7, with a tentative D call TRBD1 (6 bases). Trimming cost V 4 bases and J 7 bases, with 17 bases left between them. The CDR3 runs to 14 residues. The germline V gene has CDR1 SGHAT and CDR2 FQDESV (reference sequence). The CDR3, as DNA: TGTGCCAGCAGCTACACCGGGACACTGGTAGAGCAGTACTTC. Its protein is CASSYTGTLVEQYF. Together with reference TRBV11-1 and TRBJ2-7, the CDR3 gives the full variable domain: EAEVAQSPRYKITEKSQAVAFWCDPISGHATLYWYRQILGQGPELLVQFQDESVVDDSQLPKDRFSAERLKGVDSTLKIQPAELGDSAMYLCASSYTGTLVEQYFGPGTRLTVT.

The J gene is TRBJ2-7, the V gene TRBV10-3; TRBD2 aligns across 8 bases. Losses at the gene ends were 7 bases for V and 2 bases for J; bases not matched to a gene: 10. Germline CDR1 reads ENHRY; CDR2 reads SYGVKD. This CDR3 spans 15 amino acids. The CDR3: CAINGDGRAPYEQYF. As DNA, the CDR3 is TGTGCCATCAATGGAGACGGGAGGGCCCCCTACGAGCAGTACTTC.

V usage is TRBV27 and J usage is TRBJ1-5; maybe TRBD1 (5 bases). Trimming took 6 bases from V and 2 from J, leaving 14 bases between them. The CDR3 sequence is 15 residues long. The germline V gene encodes CDR1 MNHEY and CDR2 SMNVEV (reference sequence). This chain's CDR3 is CASSRGGARNQPQHF. CDR3 DNA: TGTGCCAGCAGCCGAGGAGGGGCGCGCAATCAGCCCCAGCATTTT.

This clonotype occurred a few times. This sequence joins TRBV12-3 or TRBV12-4 and TRBJ2-3, with D possibly TRBD1 on 6 matching bases. The CDR3 is 13 residues long. The V and J ends lost 7 bases and 4 bases respectively, with 12 bases between them. The CDR3 DNA reads as TGTGCCAGCAACACCAGGGGCCCAGATACGCAGTATTTT. As protein: CASNTRGPDTQYF.

Ten or more counts support this clonotype. This chain joins TRBV30 and TRBJ1-1, with no clear D. The V gene lost 2 bases and the J gene lost 7 bases, with 14 bases spanning the gap. Germline loops: CDR1 GTSNPN, CDR2 SVGIG (reference sequence). CDR3 length equals 13 residues. Here the CDR3 reads CAWSKKTTVEAFF. The CDR3 bases are TGTGCCTGGAGTAAGAAAACGACGGTTGAAGCTTTCTTT.

Only a few counts were recorded for this clonotype. CDR3 nucleotide sequence: TGTGCCAGCAGTAATGCGTTCGCAGCTATCTATGGCTACACCTTC. Residues: CASSNAFAAIYGYTF. The rearrangement links TRBV28 to TRBJ1-2; D gene unclear. The CDR3 has 15 amino acids. Trimming took off 5 bases at V and 4 bases at J, with 17 bases between the two ends. The V gene's germline CDR1 is MDHEN and CDR2 SYDVKM.

This clonotype was detected many times. The genes are TRBV30 and TRBJ2-7; tentative D call: TRBD1 (6 bases). The CDR3 contains 14 residues. V lost 0 bases and J 6 bases, leaving 15 bases between the germline ends. Germline V CDR1 and CDR2: GTSNPN, SVGIG (reference sequence). CDR3 nucleotide sequence: TGTGCCTGGAGTGTACCCAACAGGGAAACCGAGCAGTACTTC. This translates into CAWSVPNRETEQYF.

A few counts support this clonotype. This chain joins TRBV19 and TRBJ1-1, with D perhaps matching TRBD1 (5 bases). Germline loops: CDR1 LNHDA, CDR2 SQIVND (reference sequence). V gave up 1 base and J gave up 0 bases, with 9 bases separating them. This CDR3 region has 15 residues. CDR3: CASSIAPQVNTEAFF. As DNA, the CDR3 is TGTGCCAGTAGTATAGCCCCACAGGTGAACACTGAAGCTTTCTTT. The full variable domain, with the rest looked up from reference TRBV19 and TRBJ1-1, is DGGITQSPKYLFRKEGQNVTLSCEQNLNHDAMYWYRQDPGQGLRLIYYSQIVNDFQKGDIAEGYSVSREKKESFPLTVTSAQKNPTAFYLCASSIAPQVNTEAFFGQGTRLTVV.

This clonotype came up many times. This may come from a read error, since a much larger clone is one base off. The conserved final phenylalanine or tryptophan is absent from the CDR3, which likely points to a read error. CDR3 protein: CASSLPWAEAFS. The CDR3 nucleotides are TGTGCCAGCAGCCTCCCGTGGGCTGAAGCTTTCTCT. The chain uses TRBV12-3 or TRBV12-4 and TRBJ1-1; no reliable D call. Trimming took off 6 bases at V and 6 bases at J, with 11 bases between the two ends. The CDR3 is 12 residues long.

The chain has TRBV28 and TRBJ2-7; tentative D call: TRBD1 (6 bases). The CDR3 spans 10 residues. The V gene's germline CDR1 is MDHEN and CDR2 SYDVKM. CDR3 in amino acids: CATGAYEQYF. Written as DNA, the CDR3 is TGTGCGACAGGCGCCTACGAGCAGTACTTC.

This clonotype was observed at least ten times. The chain employs TRBV30 and TRBJ1-1, with a weak D call TRBD1 (5 bases). Germline V gene sequence: CDR1 GTSNPN, CDR2 SVGIG (reference sequence). The CDR3 has 12 amino acids. V lost 2 bases and J lost 11, with 15 bases in between. This chain's CDR3 is CAWSRGEAEAFF. The CDR3 DNA reads TGTGCCTGGAGTAGGGGCGAAGCGGAGGCTTTCTTT.